The 16 T cell receptor beta chains below all came from one sample that was sequenced in a study of control samples from healthy donors and cancer patients. Profiling relied on immunoSEQ multiplex PCR, and the TCRdb table lists in-frame clones only, not all of them. Here the sample spans roughly 51,000 clones, about 92% being singletons. The sequencing sample was made of PBMCs. These receptors originate from a man aged 40-50 years with colorectal cancer.

The chain carries TRBV3-1 (or the pseudogene TRBV3-2) and TRBJ1-4, with D perhaps TRBD1 (6 bases). This CDR3 has 14 residues. CDR1 and CDR2 from the germline V gene are LGHDT and YNNKEL (reference sequence). Between the trimmed V and J ends, which lost 4 bases and 7 bases, there was a span of 13 bases. As DNA, the CDR3 is TGTGCCAGCAGCCCGCATCAGGGGTCTGAAAAACTGTTTTTT. Amino acids: CASSPHQGSEKLFF.

The V call is TRBV15, the J call TRBJ2-3; a weak D match, TRBD2 (5 bases). The CDR3 has 16 amino acids. CDR1 is LNHNV and CDR2 is YYDKDF in the germline V gene (reference sequence). V lost 1 base, J lost 2 bases, and 13 bases lay in between. CDR3 region: CATSRGTEATTDTQYF. DNA of the CDR3: TGTGCCACCAGCAGAGGGACGGAGGCCACCACAGATACGCAGTATTTT. The complete variable domain, with remaining parts taken from reference TRBV15 and TRBJ2-3, reads DAMVIQNPRYQVTQFGKPVTLSCSQTLNHNVMYWYQQKSSQAPKLLFHYYDKDFNNEADTPDNFQSRRPNTSFCFLDIRSPGLGDTAMYLCATSRGTEATTDTQYFGPGTRLTVL.

This clone was observed once. The chain combines TRBV9 with TRBJ2-7; D remains unclear. This CDR3 contains 15 residues. V shed 3 bases and J shed 4 bases, with 17 bases lying between them. Germline V gene lookup returns CDR1 SGDLS and CDR2 YYNGEE. CDR3 nucleotides: TGTGCCAGCAGCGCCGACTGGGCGGAAGATTACGAGCAGTACTTC. Its translation is CASSADWAEDYEQYF.

The chain carries TRBV6-2 or TRBV6-3 and TRBJ2-2; 8 positions agree with TRBD2. Germline CDR1 reads MNHEY; CDR2 reads SVGEGT. The CDR3 totals 16 residues. The ends lost 2 bases at V and 4 bases at J; junction bases unmatched: 6. In DNA form, the CDR3 reads TGTGCCAGCAGTTACCGGCGCGGGAGGCCCACCGGGGAGCTGTTTTTT. This encodes CASSYRRGRPTGELFF.

The CDR3 reads CASSHSGSKTYEQYF. CDR3 DNA sequence: TGTGCCAGTAGTCATAGCGGGAGCAAAACCTACGAGCAGTACTTC. J is TRBJ2-7 and V is TRBV19, with TRBD2 matching over 9 bases. The CDR3 totals 15 residues. Germline CDR1 and CDR2: LNHDA and SQIVND (reference sequence). V lost 5 bases, J lost 2 bases, and 7 bases stayed unmatched. The entire variable domain, with the rest obtained from reference TRBV19 and TRBJ2-7, is as follows: DGGITQSPKYLFRKEGQNVTLSCEQNLNHDAMYWYRQDPGQGLRLIYYSQIVNDFQKGDIAEGYSVSREKKESFPLTVTSAQKNPTAFYLCASSHSGSKTYEQYFGPGTRLTVT.

This clone was counted between two and nine times. The CDR3 DNA reads as TGTGCCAGCAGCCCACCTCGGGGCGGTAGGGATGATACGCAGTATTTT. It encodes CASSPPRGGRDDTQYF. The V call is TRBV7-2, the J call TRBJ2-3; D is possibly TRBD1 or TRBD2 (5 bases each). This CDR3 is built from 16 residues. The V gene's germline CDR1 is SGHTA and CDR2 FQGNSA. Trimming removed 5 bases from V and 6 bases from J, with 21 bases in between.

The V and J genes are TRBV5-4 and TRBJ1-2; tentative D call: TRBD1 (6 bases). Germline lookup yields CDR1 SGHNT and CDR2 YYREEE (reference sequence). The CDR3 is made up of 13 amino acids. V was clipped by 3 bases and J by 4 bases, with 10 bases between them. The CDR3 loop reads CASSWGQSYGYTF. In DNA form, the CDR3 reads TGTGCCAGCAGCTGGGGGCAGAGCTATGGCTACACCTTC.

The rearrangement links TRBV21-1 to TRBJ2-6; the D call in the table, TRBD2, was not verified against the DNA. TRBV21-1 is given as a pseudogene. This CDR3 region has 16 residues. CDR3 region: CARSWDLVCGANVLTF. DNA of the CDR3: TGTGCCAGATCCTGGGACTTGGTTTGTGGGGCCAACGTCCTGACTTTC.

The genes are TRBV11-2 and TRBJ2-3; 13 nucleotides align to TRBD2. J lost 1 base, V lost 5 bases, and 9 bases had no gene match. The length of the CDR3 is 18 residues. CDR1 and CDR2 (germline): SGHAT, FQNNGV. In DNA form, the CDR3 reads TGTGCCAGCAGCCGAGGACTAGCGGGAGTTTGGGGCACAGATACGCAGTATTTT. It codes for CASSRGLAGVWGTDTQYF.

The rearrangement links TRBV3-1 (or the pseudogene TRBV3-2) to TRBJ2-1, with a tentative D call TRBD2 (6 bases). Germline CDR1 is LGHDT and CDR2 is YNNKEL (reference sequence). The CDR3 spans 16 residues. V was shortened by 4 bases and J by 2 bases, with 15 bases between the two germline ends. The CDR3 sequence: CASSPSRDSTYNEQFF. Written as DNA, the CDR3 is TGTGCCAGCAGCCCGAGCCGGGACTCAACCTACAATGAGCAGTTCTTC.

The chain combines TRBV12-3 or TRBV12-4 with TRBJ2-5; perhaps D is TRBD1 or TRBD2 (5 bases each). Trimming took off 6 bases at V and 7 bases at J, with 12 bases between the two ends. The CDR3 totals 12 residues. The CDR3 loop reads CASRGTGGTQYF. CDR3 in DNA: TGTGCCAGCAGGGGGACGGGTGGGACCCAGTACTTC.

This chain connects TRBV6-5 to TRBJ1-4, with D perhaps TRBD1 (6 bases). Germline CDR1 MNHEY, CDR2 SVGAGI. This CDR3 is built from 15 residues. V was cut by 6 bases and J by 8 bases, with 19 bases left in between. The CDR3 protein is CASSLVGGLGEKLFF. The CDR3 DNA sequence: TGTGCCAGCAGCCTTGTTGGGGGGCTAGGGGAAAAACTGTTTTTT.

J is TRBJ2-3 and V is TRBV4-2, with D perhaps TRBD1 or TRBD2 (5 bases each). V was shortened by 0 bases and J by 9 bases, with 13 bases between the two germline ends. Germline V gene lookup returns CDR1 LGHNA and CDR2 YNFKEQ. The CDR3 is 14 residues long. The CDR3 DNA reads as TGTGCCAGCAGCCAAGATGGGGGTGTGGAAACGCAGTATTTT. It translates to CASSQDGGVETQYF.

The rearrangement uses TRBV18 and TRBJ2-7; 10 bases are shared with TRBD1. CDR1 KGHSH and CDR2 LQKENI come from the germline V gene. V trimming: 3 bases; J trimming: 5 bases; junction bases outside the gene matches: 1. CDR3 size: 13 residues. The CDR3 protein is CASSPGTGDEQYF. In nucleotides, the CDR3 is TGTGCCAGCTCACCGGGGACAGGGGACGAGCAGTACTTC.

The rearrangement joins TRBV7-2 to TRBJ2-7, with 8 positions matching TRBD1. After removal of 1 base from V and 2 bases from J, the junction contained 4 bases not matched to a gene. Germline lookup yields CDR1 SGHTA and CDR2 FQGNSA. CDR3 length: 15 residues. In nucleotides, the CDR3 is TGTGCCAGCAGCTTAGGGGCAGGGGGCACCTACGAGCAGTACTTC. Its translation is CASSLGAGGTYEQYF.

This rearrangement joins TRBV7-9 to TRBJ1-1, with D uncertain. Trimming removed 4 bases from V and 1 base from J, with 7 bases in between. This CDR3 is built from 13 residues. Looked up from germline, CDR1 is SEHNR and CDR2 is FQNEAQ (reference sequence). CDR3 DNA sequence: TGTGCCAGCAGCTGGGGAGCGAACACTGAAGCTTTCTTT. Translation: CASSWGANTEAFF.